What follows are 19 T cell receptor beta chains derived from one specimen sequenced in a study of technical replicates of blood from several donors. This table comes from immunoSEQ multiplex PCR, and its TCRdb copy is limited to in-frame clones, with some not included. The table shows some 94,000 clones, with about 96% occurring only once. The sequencing sample was made of T cells isolated from PBMCs. Source of these receptors: a human donor in good health.

The rearrangement links TRBV11-2 to TRBJ1-1; D is ambiguous. CDR1 is SGHAT, CDR2 FQNNGV, per germline. The germline V and J ends were trimmed by 2 bases and 7 bases, with 5 bases remaining between them. The CDR3 is 11 amino acids. The DNA of the CDR3 is TGTGCCAGCAGCTTAACCAGTGAAGCTTTCTTT. It translates to CASSLTSEAFF.

This clone was seen only once. The chain has TRBV21-1 and TRBJ1-2; the DNA was not compared with TRBD1, the D call given in the table. TRBV21-1 is a pseudogene. The CDR3 consists of 15 residues. The CDR3 reads CASGLFLQYDYGYTF. CDR3 nucleotides: TGTGCCAGCGGGTTATTTCTACAGTATGACTATGGCTACACCTTC.

The V gene is TRBV19, the J gene TRBJ2-2, with TRBD1 identical over 9 bases. Germline CDR1 LNHDA, CDR2 SQIVND (reference sequence). V was pared by 9 bases and J by 6 bases, with 11 bases of the junction left unmatched. This CDR3 spans 15 amino acids. CDR3 in DNA: TGTGCCAGCTCTGCCCGACAGGGGGTTGCCGGGGAGCTGTTTTTT. This encodes CASSARQGVAGELFF.

V is TRBV30 and J is TRBJ2-7, with TRBD2 matching 11 bases. Germline CDR1 GTSNPN, CDR2 SVGIG (reference sequence). Trimming removed 7 bases from V and 3 bases from J; junction bases left unmatched: 8. CDR3 length: 14 residues. CDR3 sequence reads: CAYQELAGDYEQYF. The CDR3 nucleotides are TGTGCCTACCAGGAACTAGCGGGAGACTACGAGCAGTACTTC.

This chain joins TRBV29-1 and TRBJ2-7; TRBD2 might be the D (6 bases). Germline CDR1 SQVTM, CDR2 ANQGSEA. V shed 6 bases and J shed 2 bases, with 14 bases lying between them. The CDR3 sequence is 13 residues long. The DNA of the CDR3 is TGCAGCGTAGTTAGCGGTAGGGCCTACGAGCAGTACTTC. Translation: CSVVSGRAYEQYF.

The chain joins TRBV6-5 to TRBJ2-7; 8 bases map to TRBD1. Germline CDR1 is MNHEY and CDR2 is SVGAGI. CDR3 length equals 14 residues. Unmatched junction bases numbered 3, after V lost 2 bases and J lost 3 bases. DNA for the CDR3: TGTGCCAGCAGTTACGGGACAGGACACTACGAGCAGTACTTC. Translated, it gives CASSYGTGHYEQYF.

The chain uses TRBV29-1 and TRBJ1-2; maybe TRBD1 (6 bases). This CDR3 contains 13 residues. V dropped 6 bases and J dropped 4 bases, with 15 bases sitting between them. CDR1 SQVTM and CDR2 ANQGSEA come from the germline V gene. CDR3: CSVPDSDGYGYTF. The CDR3 DNA reads as TGCAGCGTCCCGGACAGCGACGGCTATGGCTACACCTTC.

CDR3 region: CASSPSVDEQFF. CDR3 bases: TGTGCCAGCAGCCCCAGCGTAGATGAGCAGTTCTTC. The rearrangement links TRBV7-9 to TRBJ2-1; D is ambiguous. Germline values: CDR1 SEHNR, CDR2 FQNEAQ (reference sequence). The ends were cut back, 5 bases at V and 8 bases at J, with 10 bases in the middle. This CDR3 spans 12 amino acids. The variable domain in full, completed from reference TRBV7-9 and TRBJ2-1, reads DTGVSQNPRHKITKRGQNVTFRCDPISEHNRLYWYRQTLGQGPEFLTYFQNEAQLEKSRLLSDRFSAERPKGSFSTLEIQRTEQGDSAMYLCASSPSVDEQFFGPGTRLTVL.

The V call is TRBV28, the J call TRBJ1-4; D call uncertain. The germline V gene has CDR1 MDHEN and CDR2 SYDVKM. There are 16 residues in the CDR3. V was cut by 8 bases and J by 1 base, with 17 bases left in between. CDR3 amino acids: CASGSEEEETNEKLFF. In nucleotides, the CDR3 is TGTGCCAGCGGTTCCGAAGAAGAGGAAACTAATGAAAAACTGTTTTTT. Full variable domain (rest looked up from reference TRBV28 and TRBJ1-4): DVKVTQSSRYLVKRTGEKVFLECVQDMDHENMFWYRQDPGLGLRLIYFSYDVKMKEKGDIPEGYSVSREKKERFSLILESASTNQTSMYLCASGSEEEETNEKLFFGSGTQLSVL.

This chain uses TRBV5-1 with TRBJ1-2, with D maybe TRBD1 (6 bases). Deletions cut 4 bases from V and 8 bases from J, with 18 bases between. Germline loops: CDR1 SGHRS, CDR2 YFSETQ. The CDR3 consists of 14 residues. The CDR3 DNA sequence: TGCGCCAGCAGCCAGGACAGCCCGAGTGACGGCTACACCTTC. Protein: CASSQDSPSDGYTF.

This chain uses TRBV9 with TRBJ2-3, with 10 bases identical to TRBD2. CDR1 SGDLS and CDR2 YYNGEE come from the germline V gene. Trimming at V came to 4 bases and at J to 5 bases, leaving 10 bases not matched to a gene. CDR3 length: 16 amino acids. CDR3 bases: TGTGCCAGCAGCCTAATAGCGGGAGGAGGTGGAGATACGCAGTATTTT. It is translated as CASSLIAGGGGDTQYF.

This clone appeared once. The chain couples TRBV4-3 to TRBJ1-4; D is uncertain. Germline loops: CDR1 LGHNA, CDR2 YSLEER. This CDR3 comprises 15 residues. V gave up 2 bases and J gave up 5 bases, with 12 bases separating them. The CDR3 loop is CASSQNSAVNEKLFF. CDR3 sequence (DNA): TGCGCCAGCAGCCAAAATAGCGCAGTCAATGAAAAACTGTTTTTT.

This clone was recorded only once. J is TRBJ2-7 and V is TRBV27; TRBD2 matches at 12 bases. Germline V gene data show CDR1 as MNHEY and CDR2 as SMNVEV (reference sequence). There are 15 residues in the CDR3. V lost 6 bases and J lost 3; bases outside the gene matches: 6. CDR3 sequence (DNA): TGTGCCAGCAGCGGACTAGCGGGACGGTTCTACGAGCAGTACTTC. Translated: CASSGLAGRFYEQYF.

The rearrangement links TRBV15 to TRBJ2-3, with D possibly being TRBD2 (6 bases). This CDR3 comprises 17 residues. In germline, CDR1 is LNHNV, CDR2 YYDKDF (reference sequence). The V end was cut by 3 bases, the J end by 3 bases, with 19 bases between. CDR3 in amino acids: CATSSHLPGSRTDTQYF. DNA for the CDR3: TGTGCCACCAGCAGCCACCTCCCCGGGAGTAGGACAGATACGCAGTATTTT.

The rearrangement uses TRBV5-6 and TRBJ2-1; 9 bases are a match to TRBD2. This CDR3 has 14 amino acids. Unmatched junction bases numbered 4, after V lost 0 bases and J lost 9 bases. Germline V lookup: CDR1 SGHDT, CDR2 YYEEEE. The CDR3 loop is CASSLGLAVFEQFF. In nucleotides, the CDR3 is TGTGCCAGCAGCTTGGGACTAGCGGTGTTTGAGCAGTTCTTC.

The chain links TRBV30 to TRBJ1-2; 7 positions agree with TRBD1. Germline V gene lookup returns CDR1 GTSNPN and CDR2 SVGIG (reference sequence). After removal of 0 bases from V and 8 bases from J, the junction contained 6 bases not matched to a gene. There are 13 residues in the CDR3. CDR3 region: CAWSVQGGAGYTF. The CDR3 DNA reads TGTGCCTGGAGTGTACAAGGGGGCGCGGGCTACACCTTC.

V gene TRBV28 combines with J gene TRBJ1-5; TRBD1 matches at 7 bases. The junction had 6 bases not matched to a gene; V was cut back by 5 bases and J by 5 bases. Germline V gene data show CDR1 as MDHEN and CDR2 as SYDVKM. This CDR3 region has 14 residues. CDR3 sequence: CASSERQGDQPQHF. The CDR3 region has the DNA TGTGCCAGCAGTGAGAGGCAGGGGGATCAGCCCCAGCATTTT.

J is TRBJ1-5 and V is TRBV6-6; 9 nucleotides match TRBD1. From germline, CDR1 is MNHNY and CDR2 SVGAGI (reference sequence). The CDR3 is 15 amino acids. With V trimmed by 4 bases and J by 2 bases, 3 bases remained unmatched. The CDR3 nucleotides read TGTGCCAGCAGTTTCACAGGGGGCGGCAATCAGCCCCAGCATTTT. As protein: CASSFTGGGNQPQHF.

CDR3 coding DNA: TGTGCCAGCAGCTTCGACTCGAGCACAGATACGCAGTATTTT. It encodes CASSFDSSTDTQYF. The chain combines TRBV7-9 with TRBJ2-3; D remains ambiguous. This CDR3 comprises 14 residues. The V end lost 3 bases, the J end lost 0 bases, and 7 bases lay between the germline ends. Germline V CDR1 and CDR2: SEHNR, FQNEAQ (reference sequence).